Listed here are 16 T cell receptor beta chains from one sample, sequenced in a study of cytomegalovirus exposure and HLA in healthy donors. PCR involved 60 Vbeta and 13 Jbeta primers. Sequencing was performed with immunoSEQ multiplex PCR; in TCRdb, only in-frame clones are kept and a portion is missing. Of approximately 170,000 clones in the sample, roughly 73% were seen once. Sequenced material: PBMCs. These TCRs come from a female donor in good health and CMV-seronegative.

The chain uses TRBV19 and TRBJ2-2; weak D call: TRBD1 (5 bases). Trimming took off 0 bases at V and 4 bases at J, with 6 bases between the two ends. This CDR3 spans 14 amino acids. CDR1 and CDR2 (germline): LNHDA, SQIVND (reference sequence). DNA for the CDR3: TGTGCCAGTAGTATAGATAGGGGCACCGGGGAGCTGTTTTTT. This translates into CASSIDRGTGELFF.

The chain uses TRBV9 and TRBJ2-5; TRBD2 matches 8 bases. Losses at the gene ends were 0 bases for V and 2 bases for J; bases not matched to a gene: 6. This CDR3 has 16 residues. CDR1 SGDLS and CDR2 YYNGEE come from the germline V gene. The CDR3 region is CASSVDPGGPQETQYF. In DNA form, the CDR3 reads TGTGCCAGCAGCGTAGATCCGGGGGGGCCTCAAGAGACCCAGTACTTC.

The CDR3 DNA reads as TGTGCCAGCAGGAGAGGGACAGGGGTAGAGACCCAGTACTTC. Translating gives CASRRGTGVETQYF. V usage is TRBV6-6 and J usage is TRBJ2-5; TRBD1 agrees at 10 bases. This CDR3 comprises 14 residues. V shed 6 bases and J 4 bases; nucleotides not matched to a gene: 5. Germline V gene data show CDR1 as MNHNY and CDR2 as SVGAGI (reference sequence).

The CDR3 nucleotides are TGTGCCTGGCTGGGGGGGCAGTCAAAACTGTTTTTT. Its protein is CAWLGGQSKLFF. The chain couples TRBV30 to TRBJ1-4; tentative D call: TRBD1 (6 bases). This CDR3 is 12 amino acids long. Germline loops: CDR1 GTSNPN, CDR2 SVGIG (reference sequence). The germline V and J ends were trimmed by 5 bases and 10 bases, with 14 bases remaining between them.

J is TRBJ2-7 and V is TRBV5-1, with D hard to call. CDR1 and CDR2 from the germline V gene are SGHRS and YFSETQ. The CDR3 has 14 amino acids. The V gene lost 0 bases and the J gene lost 2 bases, with 9 bases spanning the gap. The CDR3 nucleotides are TGCGCCAGCAGCTTGGGACACCTCCCCTACGAGCAGTACTTC. Translation: CASSLGHLPYEQYF.

The J gene is TRBJ2-7, the V gene TRBV28, with D perhaps matching TRBD1 (6 bases). V lost 7 bases and J 5 bases, leaving 21 bases between the germline ends. The CDR3 has 15 amino acids. CDR1 and CDR2 (germline): MDHEN, SYDVKM. CDR3 loop: CASNGQGLVIDEQYF. In DNA, the CDR3 is TGTGCCAGCAACGGGCAGGGGTTGGTTATTGACGAGCAGTACTTC.

This clone was observed a few times. This rearrangement joins TRBV9 to TRBJ1-2; the D gene is possibly TRBD1 (5 bases). The CDR3 has 16 amino acids. V was clipped by 0 bases and J by 0 bases, with 12 bases between them. Germline assignment: CDR1 SGDLS and CDR2 YYNGEE. In DNA, the CDR3 is TGTGCCAGCAGCGTAGGCCGCGGGGGACCTAACTATGGCTACACCTTC. It is translated as CASSVGRGGPNYGYTF.

CDR3 coding DNA: TGTGCCAGCAGTTGGACTAGCGGGAGTCCGGGGGAGACCCAGTACTTC. Its protein product is CASSWTSGSPGETQYF. The rearrangement links TRBV27 to TRBJ2-5; 13 positions agree with TRBD2. CDR3 size: 16 residues. V lost 4 bases and J lost 5; bases outside the gene matches: 7. CDR1 and CDR2 (germline): MNHEY, SMNVEV (reference sequence).

The chain links TRBV30 to TRBJ1-2; TRBD1 matches at 8 bases. Germline trimming cut 5 bases from V and 6 bases from J; bases unmatched to any gene: 11. Germline lookup yields CDR1 GTSNPN and CDR2 SVGIG (reference sequence). CDR3 length: 14 amino acids. Here the CDR3 reads CAWGTQGAYNGYTF. CDR3 in DNA: TGTGCCTGGGGGACCCAGGGGGCGTATAATGGCTACACCTTC.

V and J are TRBV7-9 and TRBJ1-3, with TRBD1 as a possible D gene (5 bases). There are 15 residues in the CDR3. Germline V lookup: CDR1 SEHNR, CDR2 FQNEAQ (reference sequence). V was cut by 5 bases and J by 0 bases, with 11 bases left in between. The CDR3 DNA follows: TGTGCCAGCAGCAAGGACACCAGCTCTGGAAACACCATATATTTT. The encoded protein is CASSKDTSSGNTIYF. Combining the CDR3 with reference TRBV7-9 and TRBJ1-3 gives the whole variable domain DTGVSQNPRHKITKRGQNVTFRCDPISEHNRLYWYRQTLGQGPEFLTYFQNEAQLEKSRLLSDRFSAERPKGSFSTLEIQRTEQGDSAMYLCASSKDTSSGNTIYFGEGSWLTVV.

About this clone: A read error may produce the germline difference seen at one junction end. As DNA, the CDR3 is TGTTCCAGCAGCTTAGCATCCTCAGGACAACACTATGGCTACACCTTC. It is translated as CSSSLASSGQHYGYTF. The chain combines TRBV7-9 with TRBJ1-2; the D gene is possibly TRBD1 (5 bases). Germline V gene lookup returns CDR1 SEHNR and CDR2 FQNEAQ (reference sequence). CDR3 length: 16 amino acids.

The sample holds a few counts of this clone. The chain recombines TRBV28 with TRBJ2-5, with 9 bases aligning to TRBD2. Germline lookup yields CDR1 MDHEN and CDR2 SYDVKM. Unmatched junction bases numbered 8, after V lost 4 bases and J lost 5 bases. The CDR3 has 15 residues. The CDR3 region is CASSSLSGSGETQYF. The DNA of the CDR3 is TGTGCCAGCAGTTCTCTTAGCGGGAGTGGTGAGACCCAGTACTTC.

The chain couples TRBV5-1 to TRBJ1-2; 9 bases are shared with TRBD1. CDR3 length: 14 amino acids. Germline V gene lookup returns CDR1 SGHRS and CDR2 YFSETQ. Trimming cost V 2 bases and J 6 bases; bases outside gene matches: 5. The CDR3 is CASSFGDREHGYTF. CDR3 DNA sequence: TGCGCCAGCAGCTTTGGGGACAGGGAACATGGCTACACCTTC. The variable domain in full, completed from reference TRBV5-1 and TRBJ1-2, reads KAGVTQTPRYLIKTRGQQVTLSCSPISGHRSVSWYQQTPGQGLQFLFEYFSETQRNKGNFPGRFSGRQFSNSRSEMNVSTLELGDSALYLCASSFGDREHGYTFGSGTRLTVV.

The chain is built from TRBV6-5 and TRBJ2-1, with 7 positions matching TRBD2. The CDR3 sequence is 14 residues long. Germline CDR1 MNHEY, CDR2 SVGAGI. Losses at the gene ends were 6 bases for V and 6 bases for J; bases not matched to a gene: 8. CDR3 nucleotide sequence: TGTGCCAGCAGCAGATCCGGGACTACCAATGAGCAGTTCTTC. This sequence encodes CASSRSGTTNEQFF.

The chain combines TRBV27 with TRBJ2-3, with 7 nucleotides matching TRBD1. Trimming at V came to 5 bases and at J to 4 bases, leaving 6 bases not matched to a gene. The CDR3 contains 14 residues. Germline V gene data show CDR1 as MNHEY and CDR2 as SMNVEV (reference sequence). CDR3 nucleotides: TGTGCCAGCAGTGTGTGGGGGACAGCAGATACGCAGTATTTT. Translating gives CASSVWGTADTQYF.

This clone has only one observation. The chain uses TRBV9 and TRBJ2-7; TRBD1 aligns across 10 bases. With V trimmed by 4 bases and J by 1 base, 5 bases remained unmatched. The germline gives CDR1 SGDLS, CDR2 YYNGEE. This CDR3 is built from 15 residues. CDR3: CASSSTGQGSYEQYF. The CDR3 bases are TGTGCCAGCAGCTCCACGGGACAGGGGTCCTACGAGCAGTACTTC.